The 16 T cell receptor beta chains below were found in one sample sequenced in a study of T cell responses to AZD1222 COVID-19 vaccine. Profiling relied on immunoSEQ multiplex PCR, and the TCRdb table lists in-frame clones only, not all of them. The sample has approximately 160,000 clones; 85% to 95% are singletons. The specimen comprised peripheral blood, sampled 28 days after the second AZD1222 dose. These receptors were collected from an adult who received the AZD1222 COVID-19 vaccine.

The chain carries TRBV4-1 and TRBJ1-1; D is unresolved. Germline-derived CDR1 and CDR2 are MGHRA and YSYEKL. With 0 bases removed from V and 11 bases from J, the gap between germline ends came to 13 bases. This CDR3 is 13 amino acids long. CDR3 coding DNA: TGCGCCAGCAGCCAAGAACAAGGGTGGAATGCTTTCTTT. Protein: CASSQEQGWNAFF.

This rearrangement joins TRBV5-5 to TRBJ2-5; D is ambiguous. From germline, CDR1 is SGHKS and CDR2 YYEKEE (reference sequence). The CDR3 has 12 residues. Trimming stripped 3 bases from V and 2 bases from J, with 5 bases between. DNA of the CDR3: TGTGCCAGCAGCTCGTGGCAAGAGACCCAGTACTTC. It specifies CASSSWQETQYF. Full variable domain (missing parts from reference TRBV5-5 and TRBJ2-5): DAGVTQSPTHLIKTRGQQVTLRCSPISGHKSVSWYQQVLGQGPQFIFQYYEKEERGRGNFPDRFSARQFPNYSSELNVNALLLGDSALYLCASSSWQETQYFGPGTRLLVL.

The chain employs TRBV2 and TRBJ1-6, with TRBD1 identical over 11 bases. J was trimmed by 10 bases and V by 6 bases; bases with no gene match: 2. CDR1 is SNHLY and CDR2 is FYNNEI in the germline V gene. The CDR3 is made up of 13 amino acids. CDR3 DNA sequence: TGTGCCAGCAGCGGACAGGGGGCCTCACCCCTCCACTTT. Its translation: CASSGQGASPLHF.

To note about this clone: Other DNA sequences in the sample encode the same CDR3. The V gene is TRBV2, the J gene TRBJ1-1; D not certain. The germline CDR1 and CDR2 sequences are SNHLY and FYNNEI. CDR3 length: 11 residues. Between the trimmed V and J ends, which lost 6 bases and 1 base, there was a span of 3 bases. The CDR3 here is CASRGNTEAFF. The CDR3 DNA reads as TGTGCCAGCAGGGGGAACACTGAAGCTTTCTTT.

The CDR3 sequence: CATSEKSGVIYEQYF. The CDR3 DNA is TGTGCCACCAGCGAAAAATCCGGGGTAATCTACGAGCAGTACTTC. This chain uses TRBV15 with TRBJ2-7; D might be TRBD2 (5 bases). V was cut by 5 bases and J by 3 bases, with 17 bases left in between. Germline V gives CDR1 LNHNV, CDR2 YYDKDF (reference sequence). The CDR3 length is 15 residues.

The chain combines TRBV5-1 with TRBJ2-3; 11 bases agree with TRBD2. This CDR3 comprises 16 residues. Looked up from germline, CDR1 is SGHRS and CDR2 is YFSETQ. With V trimmed by 2 bases and J by 6 bases, 8 bases remained unmatched. In nucleotides, the CDR3 is TGCGCCAGCAGCTTAGCGACTAGCGGGAATAGGGATACGCAGTATTTT. Amino acids: CASSLATSGNRDTQYF. The whole variable domain, remainder taken from reference TRBV5-1 and TRBJ2-3, is KAGVTQTPRYLIKTRGQQVTLSCSPISGHRSVSWYQQTPGQGLQFLFEYFSETQRNKGNFPGRFSGRQFSNSRSEMNVSTLELGDSALYLCASSLATSGNRDTQYFGPGTRLTVL.

CDR3 in amino acids: CAQARQGGNQPQHF. The CDR3 DNA is TGTGCCCAGGCTCGACAGGGGGGCAATCAGCCCCAGCATTTT. The chain joins TRBV24-1 to TRBJ1-5, with 9 bases aligning to TRBD1. The CDR3 has 14 amino acids. In germline, CDR1 is KGHDR, CDR2 SFDVKD. With 12 bases clipped from V and 2 bases from J, the junction kept 7 bases outside the gene matches.

In DNA form, the CDR3 reads TGCGCCAGCAGCTTGTTCCAAGAGACCCAGTACTTC. Protein: CASSLFQETQYF. This chain connects TRBV5-1 to TRBJ2-5; unclear D gene. This CDR3 contains 12 residues. V was shortened by 1 base and J by 1 base, with 2 bases between the two germline ends. Germline V gene lookup returns CDR1 SGHRS and CDR2 YFSETQ. Together with reference TRBV5-1 and TRBJ2-5, the CDR3 gives the full variable domain: KAGVTQTPRYLIKTRGQQVTLSCSPISGHRSVSWYQQTPGQGLQFLFEYFSETQRNKGNFPGRFSGRQFSNSRSEMNVSTLELGDSALYLCASSLFQETQYFGPGTRLLVL.

The V call is TRBV5-8, the J call TRBJ2-7; TRBD1 is a possible D gene (5 bases). V was shortened by 1 base and J by 6 bases, with 11 bases between the two germline ends. The germline gives CDR1 SGHTS, CDR2 YDEGEE. There are 13 residues in the CDR3. The CDR3 here is CASSLYRQAEQYF. The CDR3 DNA follows: TGTGCCAGCAGCTTGTACAGGCAGGCCGAGCAGTACTTC.

The chain joins TRBV3-1 (or the pseudogene TRBV3-2) to TRBJ2-2; D is unclear. Germline V lookup: CDR1 LGHDT, CDR2 YNNKEL (reference sequence). This CDR3 has 13 amino acids. Trimming took off 4 bases at V and 1 base at J, with 4 bases between the two ends. The CDR3 region is CASSPLNTGELFF. CDR3 bases: TGTGCCAGCAGCCCGTTGAACACCGGGGAGCTGTTTTTT.

This chain connects TRBV3-1 (or the pseudogene TRBV3-2) to TRBJ2-3; 8 bases map to TRBD2. The CDR3 runs to 16 residues. Unmatched junction bases numbered 5, after V lost 2 bases and J lost 1 base. Germline V gene lookup returns CDR1 LGHDT and CDR2 YNNKEL (reference sequence). CDR3 loop: CASSQTPGLGTDTQYF. DNA of the CDR3: TGTGCCAGCAGCCAAACTCCGGGACTAGGCACAGATACGCAGTATTTT.

The J gene is TRBJ2-7, the V gene TRBV6-6, with TRBD2 matching over 13 bases. Unmatched junction bases numbered 4, after V lost 7 bases and J lost 4 bases. The germline gives CDR1 MNHNY, CDR2 SVGAGI (reference sequence). This CDR3 is 14 amino acids long. CDR3 DNA sequence: TGTGCCAGCAAACGACTAGCGGGAGGTTACGAGCAGTACTTC. Its translation: CASKRLAGGYEQYF.

The rearrangement joins TRBV28 to TRBJ2-7; no definite D call. This CDR3 region has 14 residues. Germline assignment: CDR1 MDHEN and CDR2 SYDVKM. V dropped 6 bases and J dropped 0 bases, with 12 bases sitting between them. For the CDR3, the DNA is TGTGCCAGCAGCCCTGACTGGAGCTCCTACGAGCAGTACTTC. Residues: CASSPDWSSYEQYF.

The CDR3 region has the DNA TGCGCCAGCAGTGAGTCGACAGGGTTTGGCTACACCTTC. As protein: CASSESTGFGYTF. V usage is TRBV10-2 and J usage is TRBJ1-2; 7 bases map to TRBD1. V lost 0 bases, J lost 7 bases, and 2 bases stayed unmatched. Germline CDR1 WSHSY, CDR2 SAAADI. This CDR3 has 13 amino acids.

The chain joins TRBV29-1 to TRBJ2-1; no clear D gene. Germline values: CDR1 SQVTM, CDR2 ANQGSEA. The CDR3 spans 10 residues. The V end lost 2 bases, the J end lost 5 bases, and 1 base lay between the germline ends. CDR3 sequence (DNA): TGCAGCGTTGAACACAATGAGCAGTTCTTC. Its translation: CSVEHNEQFF.

The chain uses TRBV5-5 and TRBJ1-3; 9 bases agree with TRBD1. Germline values: CDR1 SGHKS, CDR2 YYEKEE (reference sequence). The junction had 6 bases not matched to a gene; V was cut back by 4 bases and J by 4 bases. This CDR3 region has 15 residues. The DNA of the CDR3 is TGTGCCAGCAGCGCGGGACAGGGAGGCGGAAACACCATATATTTT. As protein: CASSAGQGGGNTIYF.